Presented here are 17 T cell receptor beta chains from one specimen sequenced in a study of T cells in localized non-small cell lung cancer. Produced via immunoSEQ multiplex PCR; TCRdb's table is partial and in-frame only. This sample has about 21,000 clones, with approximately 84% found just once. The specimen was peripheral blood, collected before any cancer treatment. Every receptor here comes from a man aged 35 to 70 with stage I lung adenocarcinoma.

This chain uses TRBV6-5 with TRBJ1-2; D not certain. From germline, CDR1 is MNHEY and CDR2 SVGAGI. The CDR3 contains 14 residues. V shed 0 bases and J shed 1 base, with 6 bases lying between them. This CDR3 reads CASSYSRDNYGYTF. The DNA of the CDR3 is TGTGCCAGCAGTTACTCAAGGGATAACTATGGCTACACCTTC.

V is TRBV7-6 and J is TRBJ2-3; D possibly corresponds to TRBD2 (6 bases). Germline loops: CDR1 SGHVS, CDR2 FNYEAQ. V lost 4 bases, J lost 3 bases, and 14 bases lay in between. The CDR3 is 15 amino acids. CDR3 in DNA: TGTGCCAGCAGCTCTCAGCGGGTTCCGACAGATACGCAGTATTTT. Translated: CASSSQRVPTDTQYF.

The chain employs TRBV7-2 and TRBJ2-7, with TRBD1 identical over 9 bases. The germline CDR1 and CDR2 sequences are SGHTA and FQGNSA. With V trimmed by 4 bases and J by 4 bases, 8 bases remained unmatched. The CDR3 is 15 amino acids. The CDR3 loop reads CASSSLLGTGYEQYF. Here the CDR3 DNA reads TGTGCCAGCAGCTCCCTCCTCGGGACAGGGTACGAGCAGTACTTC. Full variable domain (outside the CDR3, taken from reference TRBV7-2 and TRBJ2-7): GAGVSQSPSNKVTEKGKDVELRCDPISGHTALYWYRQSLGQGLEFLIYFQGNSAPDKSGLPSDRFSAERTGGSVSTLTIQRTQQEDSAVYLCASSSLLGTGYEQYFGPGTRLTVT.

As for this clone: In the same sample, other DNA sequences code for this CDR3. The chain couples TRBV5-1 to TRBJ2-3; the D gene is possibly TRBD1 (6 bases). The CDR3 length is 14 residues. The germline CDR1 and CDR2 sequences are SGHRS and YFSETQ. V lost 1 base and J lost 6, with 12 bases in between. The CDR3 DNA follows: TGCGCCAGCAGCTTGATACAGGGCGGGGATACGCAGTATTTT. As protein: CASSLIQGGDTQYF.

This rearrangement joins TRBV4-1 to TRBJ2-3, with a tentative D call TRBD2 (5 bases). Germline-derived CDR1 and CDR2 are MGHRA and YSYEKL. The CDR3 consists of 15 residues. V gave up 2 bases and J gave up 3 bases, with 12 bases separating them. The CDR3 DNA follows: TGCGCCAGCAGCCAACGCGACTACGGGACAGATACGCAGTATTTT. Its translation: CASSQRDYGTDTQYF.

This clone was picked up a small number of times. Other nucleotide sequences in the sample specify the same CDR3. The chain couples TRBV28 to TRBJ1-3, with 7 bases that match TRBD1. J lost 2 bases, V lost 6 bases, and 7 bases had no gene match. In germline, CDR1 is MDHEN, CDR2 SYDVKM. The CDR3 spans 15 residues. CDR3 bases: TGTGCCAGCAGATCCGACAGGGTACCTGGAAACACCATATATTTT. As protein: CASRSDRVPGNTIYF.

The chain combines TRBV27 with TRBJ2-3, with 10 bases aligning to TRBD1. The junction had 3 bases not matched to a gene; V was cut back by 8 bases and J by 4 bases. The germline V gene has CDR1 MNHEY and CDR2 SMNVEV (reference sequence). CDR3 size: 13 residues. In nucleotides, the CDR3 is TGTGCCAGCGGGACAGGGGTACCAGATACGCAGTATTTT. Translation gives CASGTGVPDTQYF.

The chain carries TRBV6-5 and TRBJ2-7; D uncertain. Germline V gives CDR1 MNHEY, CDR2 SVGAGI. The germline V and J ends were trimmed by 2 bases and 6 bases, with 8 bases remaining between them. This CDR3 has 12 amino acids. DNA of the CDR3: TGTGCCAGCAGTTACACGGGTGGCGAGCAGTACTTC. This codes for CASSYTGGEQYF.

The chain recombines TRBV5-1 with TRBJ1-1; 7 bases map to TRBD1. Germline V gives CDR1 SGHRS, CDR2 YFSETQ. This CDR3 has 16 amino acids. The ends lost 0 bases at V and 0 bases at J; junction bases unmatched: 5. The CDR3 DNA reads TGCGCCAGCAGCTTGGGGACAGGTATCATGAACACTGAAGCTTTCTTT. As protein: CASSLGTGIMNTEAFF.

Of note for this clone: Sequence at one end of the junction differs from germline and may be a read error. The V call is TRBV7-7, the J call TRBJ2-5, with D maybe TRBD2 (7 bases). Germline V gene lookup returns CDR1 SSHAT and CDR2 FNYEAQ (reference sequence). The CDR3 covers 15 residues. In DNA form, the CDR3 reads TGTGCTAGCAGCTTTGGGAGGGGGAGCGGAGAGACCCAGTACTTC. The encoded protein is CASSFGRGSGETQYF.

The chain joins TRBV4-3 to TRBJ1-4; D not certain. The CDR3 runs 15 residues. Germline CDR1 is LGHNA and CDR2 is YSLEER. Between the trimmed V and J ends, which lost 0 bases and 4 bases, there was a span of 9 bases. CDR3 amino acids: CASSQDRAVNEKLFF. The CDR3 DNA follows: TGCGCCAGCAGCCAAGATCGGGCAGTTAATGAAAAACTGTTTTTT.

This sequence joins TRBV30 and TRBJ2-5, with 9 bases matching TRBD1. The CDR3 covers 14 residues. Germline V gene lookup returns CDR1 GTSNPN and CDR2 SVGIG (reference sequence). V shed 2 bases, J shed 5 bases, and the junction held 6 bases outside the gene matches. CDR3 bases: TGTGCCTGGAGTACAGGGACAGGGTTGGAGACCCAGTACTTC. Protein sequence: CAWSTGTGLETQYF.

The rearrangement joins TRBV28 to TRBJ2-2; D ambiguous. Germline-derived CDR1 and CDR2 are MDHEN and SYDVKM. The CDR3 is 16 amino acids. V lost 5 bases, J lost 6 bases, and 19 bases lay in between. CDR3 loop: CASSPTLGMWSGELFF. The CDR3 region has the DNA TGTGCCAGCAGTCCGACCCTAGGGATGTGGTCCGGGGAGCTGTTTTTT. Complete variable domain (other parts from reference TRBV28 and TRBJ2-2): DVKVTQSSRYLVKRTGEKVFLECVQDMDHENMFWYRQDPGLGLRLIYFSYDVKMKEKGDIPEGYSVSREKKERFSLILESASTNQTSMYLCASSPTLGMWSGELFFGEGSRLTVL.

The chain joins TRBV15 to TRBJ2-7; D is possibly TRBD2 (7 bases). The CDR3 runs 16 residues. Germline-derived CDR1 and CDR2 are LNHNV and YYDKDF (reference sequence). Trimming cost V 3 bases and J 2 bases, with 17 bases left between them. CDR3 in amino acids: CATSSQEGGSPYEQYF. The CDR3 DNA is TGTGCCACCAGCAGCCAGGAGGGGGGGAGCCCCTACGAGCAGTACTTC.

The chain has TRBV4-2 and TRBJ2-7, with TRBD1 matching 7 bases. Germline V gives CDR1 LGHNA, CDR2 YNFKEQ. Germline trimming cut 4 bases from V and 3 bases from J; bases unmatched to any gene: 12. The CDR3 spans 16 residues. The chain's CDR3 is CASSPEDRAPDYEQYF. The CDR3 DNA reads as TGTGCCAGCAGCCCTGAAGACAGGGCCCCGGACTACGAGCAGTACTTC.

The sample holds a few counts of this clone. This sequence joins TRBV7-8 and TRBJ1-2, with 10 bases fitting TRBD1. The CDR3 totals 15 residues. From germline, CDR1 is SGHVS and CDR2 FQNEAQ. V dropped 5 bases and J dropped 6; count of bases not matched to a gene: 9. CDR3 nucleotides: TGTGCCAGCAGCCGCGGACAGGGGGAGGGCAATGGCTACACCTTC. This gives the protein CASSRGQGEGNGYTF.

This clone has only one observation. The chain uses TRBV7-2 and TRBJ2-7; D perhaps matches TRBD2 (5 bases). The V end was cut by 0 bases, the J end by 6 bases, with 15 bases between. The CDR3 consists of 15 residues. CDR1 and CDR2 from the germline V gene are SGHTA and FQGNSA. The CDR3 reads CASSLAKVGLFEQYF. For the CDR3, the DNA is TGTGCCAGCAGCTTAGCGAAAGTCGGACTCTTCGAGCAGTACTTC.